A single sample gave rise to the 7 T cell receptor beta chains below, sequenced in a study of tumor-infiltrating lymphocytes in primary liver carcinoma. Out of unsorted whole blood came the blood RNA, and germline DNA was extracted as well. TCR beta cDNA came from around 0.5 ug total RNA, primed with a constant-region primer. Three nested multiplex PCR rounds, a slightly modified ARM-PCR method, built the TCR beta libraries. Each of the first two PCR rounds ran roughly 9 cycles with TRBV1-TRBV30 forward and C-beta reverse primers. TCRdb re-analysed the multiplex PCR reads in MiXCR, keeping a single row per CDR3 protein. The table includes about 310,000 distinct CDR3 sequences, around three fifths detected once. Sample: peripheral blood. The receptors shown here come from a woman aged 25 to 45 with primary liver carcinoma and hepatitis B virus infection.

Comments on this clonotype: This could be a read error, since a much larger clone is one nucleotide away. The genes are TRBV4-2 and TRBJ1-1; D gene unclear. Germline values: CDR1 LGHNA, CDR2 YNFKEQ. The length of the CDR3 is 13 residues. This chain's CDR3 is CTSSLHSAAEAFF. CDR3 nucleotides: TGTACCAGCAGCCTACACTCGGCGGCCGAAGCTTTCTTT.

This clonotype was detected only a few times. The CDR3, as DNA: TGTGCCAGCAGCTTGACTTTCAACTCCTACGAGCAGTACTTC. The encoded protein is CASSLTFNSYEQYF. This chain uses TRBV5-6 with TRBJ2-7; D is unclear. V shed 1 base and J shed 0 bases, with 8 bases lying between them. Germline V gives CDR1 SGHDT, CDR2 YYEEEE. This CDR3 has 14 amino acids.

This clonotype has just a few counts. The chain links TRBV7-8 to TRBJ2-5; unclear D gene. The CDR3 length is 15 residues. Per the germline V gene, CDR1 is SGHVS and CDR2 is FQNEAQ. Trimming removed 1 base at V and 5 bases at J, with 14 bases between. This CDR3 is CASSLVLVVGETQYF. The CDR3, as DNA: TGTGCCAGCAGCTTAGTACTTGTAGTCGGGGAGACCCAGTACTTC. The whole variable domain, filled in from reference TRBV7-8 and TRBJ2-5, reads GAGVSQSPRYKVAKRGQDVALRCDPISGHVSLFWYQQALGQGPEFLTYFQNEAQLDKSGLPSDRFFAERPEGSVSTLKIQRTQQEDSAVYLCASSLVLVVGETQYFGPGTRLLVL.

The rearrangement links TRBV30 to TRBJ1-1, with D unresolved. Trimming stripped 0 bases from V and 0 bases from J, with 5 bases between. The germline gives CDR1 GTSNPN, CDR2 SVGIG (reference sequence). This CDR3 region has 13 residues. The CDR3 spells CAWSVRMNTEAFF. The CDR3 DNA follows: TGTGCCTGGAGTGTACGGATGAACACTGAAGCTTTCTTT.

The chain recombines TRBV6-2 or TRBV6-3 with TRBJ2-5; D unresolved. The CDR3 has 14 residues. V lost 0 bases, J lost 4 bases, and 9 bases lay in between. The germline gives CDR1 MNHEY, CDR2 SVGEGT. The CDR3 region is CASSYSRQRETQYF. DNA of the CDR3: TGTGCCAGCAGTTACTCGAGGCAACGAGAGACCCAGTACTTC.

The chain links TRBV30 to TRBJ2-5; 9 positions match TRBD1. The CDR3 is 14 amino acids. Trimming at V came to 0 bases and at J to 4 bases, leaving 3 bases not matched to a gene. Germline CDR1 GTSNPN, CDR2 SVGIG (reference sequence). CDR3 sequence reads: CAWSVGGQGETQYF. The CDR3, as DNA: TGTGCCTGGAGTGTAGGGGGACAGGGAGAGACCCAGTACTTC.

The V call is TRBV9, the J call TRBJ1-1; 11 nucleotides match TRBD1. This CDR3 contains 15 residues. In germline, CDR1 is SGDLS, CDR2 YYNGEE. The V and J ends lost 3 bases and 0 bases, in that order; junction bases with no gene match: 1. CDR3 nucleotide sequence: TGTGCCAGCAGCGGGACAGGGGGCATGAACACTGAAGCTTTCTTT. It yields the protein CASSGTGGMNTEAFF. The entire variable domain, with the rest obtained from reference TRBV9 and TRBJ1-1, is as follows: DSGVTQTPKHLITATGQRVTLRCSPRSGDLSVYWYQQSLDQGLQFLIQYYNGEERAKGNILERFSAQQFPDLHSELNLSSLELGDSALYFCASSGTGGMNTEAFFGQGTRLTVV.